This paragraph reports one TCR beta chain. Its recognized antigen is unknown. No base quality information exists; no much larger clone differs at one position. This specimen belongs to a study of shared clonotypes between healthy human individuals (TCRdb year 2020). Regarding the research as a whole: The cohort included a few men and a couple of women between 18 and 49 years of age. Different laboratories and diverse techniques were used to prepare libraries and sequence TCR repertoires, to increase sequencing depth and limit assay-specific biases. Leukapheresis yielded between about 0.94 and 8.9 billion PBMCs per donor. For each donor, three plates each were used for CD4 naive and CD4 memory, two plates were used for CD8 naive, and one plate was used for CD8 memory. To estimate repertoire size and how much clonotype sharing occurs between individuals, the study deeply sequenced the blood TCR repertoires of five healthy adults.

Study-wide conclusions, independent of this receptor: Based on pairwise subsampling, the degree of clonotype sharing among donors was expected to be affected by sequencing depth. The genetic and exposure-history diversity represented was limited by the small number of donors. Compared with non-shared clonotypes, the clonotypes found in all four sorted-subset donors had higher generation probabilities. Sharing across four donors was observed for 5% to 6.5% of naive CD4, over 3% of naive CD8, 2% to 2.5% of memory CD4, and about 0.4% of memory CD8 clonotypes. Incomplete sequencing was indicated by rarefaction of sorted-subset datasets, despite the large sequencing depth. Naive subsets generally had larger estimated clonotype richness than memory subsets. Sampling was restricted to blood, and TCR repertoires in tissues likely differ from the TCR repertoires found in blood.

Donors were healthy HIV-negative adults with no recently reported acute infections or vaccinations. Only Caucasian adults living in Nashville, Tennessee, USA were represented among the donors. Magnetic negative selection was used to enrich CD4+ T cells, after which naive cells were positively selected on CD45RA and the negative fraction became the memory subset. After blood collection by leukapheresis, PBMCs were isolated using Ficoll-Histopaque density gradient centrifugation and then cryopreserved in the vapor phase of liquid nitrogen. Analytical flow cytometry was used to check the purity and quantity of each magnetically sorted T cell population. Each sorted fraction had its genomic DNA isolated and then quantified by UV absorbance on a Nanodrop 2000c. The CDR3 spans 15 residues, from the cysteine through the phenylalanine. Only CDR3 DNA remains: 45 bases, in frame from the first base. V drops 0 bases and J drops 5 bases, leaving 12 bases in between. CDR1 KGHSH and CDR2 LQKENI are derived from the germline V gene.

Using the deep immunoSEQ assay, TCR CDR3 regions were amplified from genomic DNA by multiplex PCR. Genomic DNA extracted from each cell subset was distributed evenly over all wells of several immunoSEQ 96-well plates, and each plate served as one replicate. Each replicate PCR for sorted subsets received approximately 200 ng genomic DNA, equal to 30,000 or so T cell genomes. Purified libraries were measured with a Qubit 3.0 fluorometer, size-checked on a Bioanalyzer 2100, and measured again with the KAPA Library Quantification kit. Each immunoSEQ 96-well plate was sequenced on its own single-read 150-cycle Illumina NextSeq 550 flow cell. In the authors' own workflow: Because the immunoSEQ output held only junctional sequences and lacked quality scores, the filtering could not match the filtering applied to full-length reads. To assign V/J genes and CDR3, sequences were annotated against IMGT germline references using PyIR, a Python wrapper for IgBLAST v1.9. Reads with weak V/J assignments (E-value above 1e-6), missing CDR3, stop codons, out-of-frame junctions, or ambiguous translated residues were removed. V3J clonotypes were defined by identical inferred V gene, J gene, and CDR3 amino acid sequence. Percentage overlap between repertoires was computed as shared unique clonotypes divided by the size of the smaller repertoire. Three approaches were used to assess repertoire richness: RTK rarefaction, the Chao1 estimator, and Recon v2.1 estimates of unobserved clonotypes. OLGA was used to compute generation probabilities for all TCRbeta clonotypes that the gDNA method yielded from a few donors. TCRdb re-hosts the immuneACCESS table, in-frame sequences only. Its copies lack some clones; in the studies checked, an unresolved V gene accounts for under half of them, and the cause for the rest is not known. D and trimming were read from the DNA, whereas the V and J calls and clone size are those reported in that table. The sample table lists roughly 1.4 million clones, approximately 98.5% of them with a count of one. Around 0.33% of the sample rests with the top ten.

Sequenced: naive CD4+ T cells sorted from blood. This sample's cell subset or site label indicates: CD45RA+ positively selected. This TCR derives from a man aged 30 to 39 in good health. Recombination connected TRBV18 to TRBJ2-3, with a tentative D call of TRBD1 or TRBD2, each matching 7 bases. The CDR3 loop reads CASSPPARGGDTQYF. The DNA sequence follows: TGTGCCAGCTCACCACCGGCCAGGGGGGGAGATACGCAGTATTTT.